A single sample gave rise to the 17 T cell receptor beta chains below, sequenced in a study of beta chain features in type 1 diabetes. The investigators reverse transcribed all of the isolated RNA, so they sequenced expressed TCRB transcripts. Sequencing was performed with immunoSEQ multiplex PCR; in TCRdb, only in-frame clones are kept and a portion is missing. The sample comprises fewer than 350,000 clones, about 20% of which are singletons, and under 0.055% rests with the top ten. The sequenced sample consisted of naive CD4+ T cells from blood. The receptors here all came from a woman between 18 and 29 years old in good health.

CDR3 DNA sequence: TGTGCCAGCAGTGCCCCGTGGGCTGGCTACACCTTC. Translation: CASSAPWAGYTF. The J gene is TRBJ1-2, the V gene TRBV25-1; D ambiguous. Germline values: CDR1 MGHDK, CDR2 SYGVNS. The CDR3 sequence is 12 residues long. Trimming pared 4 bases from V and 7 bases from J, leaving 10 bases between.

In its sample, this clone was seen a few times. V is TRBV7-3 and J is TRBJ2-3; D is unclear. CDR1 and CDR2 from the germline V gene are SGHTA and FQGTGA. Trimming shortened V by 0 bases and J by 6 bases, and 10 bases separated the two germline ends. The CDR3 has 14 residues. The CDR3 is CASSLTGPLDTQYF. The CDR3 coding sequence is TGTGCCAGCAGCTTAACGGGCCCGTTGGATACGCAGTATTTT.

This clone appeared a few times. The chain employs TRBV6-6 and TRBJ2-3; D gene ambiguous. The germline V gene has CDR1 MNHNY and CDR2 SVGAGI (reference sequence). The length of the CDR3 is 15 residues. Trimming shortened V by 2 bases and J by 1 base, and 10 bases separated the two germline ends. The CDR3 nucleotides read TGTGCCAGCAGTTACGTAGAAAGAGGCACAGATACGCAGTATTTT. It codes for CASSYVERGTDTQYF.

This chain joins TRBV29-1 and TRBJ2-7; 10 bases match TRBD2. Germline-derived CDR1 and CDR2 are SQVTM and ANQGSEA. The V gene end was trimmed by 7 bases and the J gene end by 1 base; junction bases not matched to a gene: 13. This CDR3 comprises 16 residues. The CDR3 region has the DNA TGCAGCGACCTCCTAGCGGGAGTTCCCCTTTCCTACGAGCAGTACTTC. Amino acids: CSDLLAGVPLSYEQYF.

This rearrangement joins TRBV30 to TRBJ1-1, with D tentatively TRBD1 (6 bases). This CDR3 region has 13 residues. Germline V gene sequence: CDR1 GTSNPN, CDR2 SVGIG (reference sequence). Between the trimmed V and J ends, which lost 5 bases and 3 bases, there was a span of 13 bases. The CDR3 loop is CAWRDRLDTEAFF. The CDR3 nucleotides are TGTGCCTGGCGTGACAGGTTAGACACTGAAGCTTTCTTT.

This clone has just a few counts. This sequence joins TRBV18 and TRBJ1-1; 7 bases map to TRBD1. Germline lookup yields CDR1 KGHSH and CDR2 LQKENI. After removal of 3 bases from V and 3 bases from J, the junction contained 16 bases not matched to a gene. The CDR3 runs to 18 residues. CDR3 sequence reads: CASSPQQGIGGMDTEAFF. The CDR3 nucleotides are TGTGCCAGCTCACCCCAACAGGGGATTGGTGGCATGGACACTGAAGCTTTCTTT.

J is TRBJ2-3 and V is TRBV5-1; 7 nucleotides match TRBD2. After removal of 0 bases from V and 2 bases from J, the junction contained 3 bases not matched to a gene. Looked up from germline, CDR1 is SGHRS and CDR2 is YFSETQ. This CDR3 has 15 residues. Here the CDR3 DNA reads TGCGCCAGCAGCTTGGCGGGAGGCTTCACAGATACGCAGTATTTT. Amino acids: CASSLAGGFTDTQYF.

The chain employs TRBV4-1 and TRBJ2-7, with TRBD1 identical over 7 bases. V gave up 3 bases and J gave up 2 bases; unmatched junction bases: 10. Germline V gene data show CDR1 as MGHRA and CDR2 as YSYEKL. The CDR3 runs to 16 residues. The CDR3 coding sequence is TGCGCCAGCAGCCATTCCCCGGGACAGCGAACCTACGAGCAGTACTTC. Translation gives CASSHSPGQRTYEQYF.

The rearrangement uses TRBV11-2 and TRBJ2-4, with 9 positions matching TRBD1. Trimming took 4 bases from V and 5 from J; bases not matched to a gene: 6. Germline CDR1 and CDR2: SGHAT and FQNNGV. The CDR3 sequence is 15 residues long. The CDR3 sequence: CASSSIRDRENIQYF. The CDR3 nucleotides are TGTGCCAGCAGCTCCATCCGGGACAGGGAAAACATTCAGTACTTC.

This clone was detected a few times. This rearrangement joins TRBV6-1 to TRBJ1-1; TRBD1 aligns across 7 bases. There are 14 residues in the CDR3. Per the germline V gene, CDR1 is MNHNS and CDR2 is SASEGT. Trimming cost V 8 bases and J 4 bases; bases outside gene matches: 10. CDR3 in DNA: TGTGCCAGCGGATCCGAGGGGGCGGCCACTGAAGCTTTCTTT. Protein product: CASGSEGAATEAFF.

This chain links TRBV7-9 with TRBJ2-3, with 8 bases that match TRBD1. The length of the CDR3 is 16 residues. Germline V lookup: CDR1 SEHNR, CDR2 FQNEAQ (reference sequence). The trim removed 5 bases at V and 0 bases at J, leaving 7 bases unmatched. CDR3 bases: TGTGCCAGCAGCCAGGGGACAGGAGCTAGCACAGATACGCAGTATTTT. Translated: CASSQGTGASTDTQYF.

This chain uses TRBV6-5 with TRBJ2-5; TRBD2 is a possible D gene (5 bases). The CDR3 totals 12 residues. The V gene lost 6 bases and the J gene lost 7 bases, with 12 bases spanning the gap. Germline V lookup: CDR1 MNHEY, CDR2 SVGAGI. The DNA for the CDR3 is TGTGCCAGCAGAAGACCCGAGGGGACCCAGTACTTC. This encodes CASRRPEGTQYF.

The chain couples TRBV30 to TRBJ2-5; no firm D call. The length of the CDR3 is 12 residues. The V end lost 2 bases, the J end lost 2 bases, and 6 bases lay between the germline ends. CDR1 is GTSNPN and CDR2 is SVGIG in the germline V gene (reference sequence). The CDR3 region is CAWSMAQETQYF. The CDR3 coding sequence is TGTGCCTGGAGTATGGCTCAAGAGACCCAGTACTTC.

In its sample, this clone was seen a few times. Other DNA sequences in the same sample also yield this CDR3. This rearrangement joins TRBV9 to TRBJ2-3; D gene ambiguous. The CDR3 covers 14 residues. V was trimmed by 0 bases and J by 1 base, leaving 6 bases between them. The germline gives CDR1 SGDLS, CDR2 YYNGEE. The CDR3 loop reads CASSVGRGTDTQYF. For the CDR3, the DNA is TGTGCCAGCAGCGTAGGTCGGGGCACAGATACGCAGTATTTT.

This clone was found a few times. Other DNA sequences of this sample code for an identical CDR3. The chain recombines TRBV29-1 with TRBJ2-1; D not certain. There are 11 residues in the CDR3. Germline CDR1 SQVTM, CDR2 ANQGSEA. Trimming pared 6 bases from V and 3 bases from J, leaving 6 bases between. The CDR3, as DNA: TGCAGCGTGAGAAGCTACAATGAGCAGTTCTTC. Its translation: CSVRSYNEQFF.

This clone turned up a few times. The rearrangement uses TRBV9 and TRBJ2-5, with D possibly matching TRBD1 (5 bases). V was clipped by 4 bases and J by 7 bases, with 17 bases between them. The CDR3 loop spans 14 amino acids. From germline, CDR1 is SGDLS and CDR2 YYNGEE. The CDR3 sequence is CASSPRAGWGTQYF. In DNA, the CDR3 is TGTGCCAGCAGCCCCCGGGCAGGGTGGGGGACCCAGTACTTC.

The chain joins TRBV12-5 to TRBJ2-5; 8 bases map to TRBD1. Germline CDR1 is LGHNT and CDR2 is FRNRAP. The CDR3 has 13 residues. With 4 bases clipped from V and 5 bases from J, the junction kept 3 bases outside the gene matches. For the CDR3, the DNA is TGTGCTAGTGGTTCGGACAGGGCTGAGACCCAGTACTTC. Its protein product is CASGSDRAETQYF.